This passage covers 10 T cell receptor beta chains from one sample sequenced in a study of cytomegalovirus exposure and HLA in healthy donors. Some clones are missing from TCRdb's copy, which holds only in-frame ones; the method was immunoSEQ multiplex PCR. The sample holds some 65,000 clones, approximately 97% seen once. Sample: PBMCs. All receptors derive from a man in his late teens or twenties in good health and CMV-seronegative.

The rearrangement uses TRBV14 and TRBJ2-3; 7 nucleotides align to TRBD1. The ends lost 4 bases at V and 1 base at J; junction bases unmatched: 2. Germline V gives CDR1 SGHDN, CDR2 FVKESK. The CDR3 extends over 14 amino acids. CDR3 sequence (DNA): TGTGCCAGCAGCCGGACAGGACGCACAGATACGCAGTATTTT. Translating gives CASSRTGRTDTQYF.

The rearrangement uses TRBV7-9 and TRBJ1-2; possibly TRBD1 for D (5 bases). Deletions cut 0 bases from V and 4 bases from J, with 15 bases between. The CDR3 sequence is 16 residues long. Germline CDR1 reads SEHNR; CDR2 reads FQNEAQ (reference sequence). CDR3 bases: TGTGCCAGCAGCTTAGCTGGGCGGGGACCAACCTATGGCTACACCTTC. Protein product: CASSLAGRGPTYGYTF.

The CDR3 sequence is CASSLQGGETQYF. Written as DNA, the CDR3 is TGTGCCAGCTCACTCCAAGGGGGAGAGACCCAGTACTTC. The chain combines TRBV18 with TRBJ2-5, with D tentatively TRBD1 (6 bases). Germline CDR1 reads KGHSH; CDR2 reads LQKENI. The CDR3 is made up of 13 amino acids. The germline V and J ends were trimmed by 4 bases and 4 bases, with 10 bases remaining between them.

The chain combines TRBV23-1 with TRBJ1-4; 7 positions match TRBD1. TRBV23-1 is an open reading frame whose function is uncertain. The CDR3 is made up of 16 amino acids. J lost 5 bases, V lost 0 bases, and 6 bases had no gene match. The CDR3 coding sequence is TGCGCCAGCAGTCAATCAGTTAGGGACAGAAATGAAAAACTGTTTTTT. It translates to CASSQSVRDRNEKLFF.

The table lists this clone with a count of one. This chain joins TRBV29-1 and TRBJ1-1, with a possible D match to TRBD1 (5 bases). CDR1 SQVTM and CDR2 ANQGSEA come from the germline V gene. CDR3 length: 14 amino acids. The V end was cut by 6 bases, the J end by 4 bases, with 18 bases between. The CDR3 nucleotides read TGCAGCGTCCACCCAAAAGGGGAGGCCACTGAAGCTTTCTTT. This translates into CSVHPKGEATEAFF.

The gene calls are TRBV6-4 and TRBJ2-2, with D perhaps matching TRBD1 (5 bases). Between the trimmed V and J ends, which lost 4 bases and 5 bases, there was a span of 11 bases. CDR3 length: 14 amino acids. Germline CDR1 reads MRHNA; CDR2 reads SNTAGT. CDR3 nucleotides: TGTGCCAGCAGTGGGGGCCAAGGAACCGGGGAGCTGTTTTTT. Translating it yields CASSGGQGTGELFF.

The V call is TRBV28, the J call TRBJ1-2; 8 bases line up with TRBD1. This CDR3 region has 15 residues. J lost 7 bases, V lost 0 bases, and 7 bases had no gene match. Germline V gene sequence: CDR1 MDHEN, CDR2 SYDVKM. The CDR3 region is CASSLWGTGDAGYTF. In nucleotides, the CDR3 is TGTGCCAGCAGTTTATGGGGGACAGGAGACGCTGGCTACACCTTC.

The chain carries TRBV5-1 and TRBJ1-4, with D perhaps TRBD1 (6 bases). V lost 0 bases, J lost 8 bases, and 11 bases lay in between. CDR3 size: 14 residues. Germline-derived CDR1 and CDR2 are SGHRS and YFSETQ. The CDR3 protein is CASSLVGRGEKLFF. The DNA of the CDR3 is TGCGCCAGCAGCTTGGTGGGAAGGGGGGAAAAACTGTTTTTT. Looking up the rest from reference TRBV5-1 and TRBJ1-4 gives the full variable domain: KAGVTQTPRYLIKTRGQQVTLSCSPISGHRSVSWYQQTPGQGLQFLFEYFSETQRNKGNFPGRFSGRQFSNSRSEMNVSTLELGDSALYLCASSLVGRGEKLFFGSGTQLSVL.

The rearrangement joins TRBV6-6 to TRBJ1-1; no definite D call. CDR3 length equals 15 residues. V lost 6 bases and J 2 bases, leaving 16 bases between the germline ends. CDR1 is MNHNY, CDR2 SVGAGI, per germline (reference sequence). CDR3 residues: CASSPLRAGNTEAFF. CDR3 DNA sequence: TGTGCCAGCAGCCCTCTGAGGGCCGGTAACACTGAAGCTTTCTTT.

V gene TRBV6-5 combines with J gene TRBJ1-2; TRBD1 matches at 9 bases. V lost 5 bases to trimming and J lost 2 bases; unmatched junction nucleotides: 3. This CDR3 comprises 14 residues. The germline CDR1 and CDR2 sequences are MNHEY and SVGAGI. CDR3 bases: TGTGCCAGCAGTCTGGGACAGGGAAACTATGGCTACACCTTC. Translating gives CASSLGQGNYGYTF.